Listed below are T cell receptor beta chains from one sample, sequenced in a study of blood T cell repertoires in COVID-19. The repertoire was sequenced with immunoSEQ multiplex PCR; TCRdb's copy has only in-frame clones and lacks some. The sample holds hundreds of thousands of clones, 85% to 90% seen once. The sample was PBMCs or T cells enriched from blood (not recorded which). The receptor source for this set is a woman in her forties or fifties who had been exposed to COVID-19. Each CDR3 is given with its conserved first and last residue. The D gene is left open where the match is weak.

>TRBV2|-|TRBJ1-1
CASSDPYRGGTEAFF
>TRBV27|TRBD1|TRBJ1-2
CASSLGTGGFYGYTF
>TRBV28|-|TRBJ2-7
CASRATGPYEQYF
>TRBV29-1|-|TRBJ1-3
CSAEGAGNTIYF
>TRBV12-3/TRBV12-4|-|TRBJ1-6
CASRGQHSPLHF
>TRBV5-1|-|TRBJ1-6
CASSSTGPSENSPLHF
>TRBV29-1|-|TRBJ1-2
CSVVRLSSLDSFYGYTF
>TRBV5-4|TRBD1|TRBJ1-2
CASSASGQGTNYGYTF
>TRBV10-3|TRBD1|TRBJ1-2
CAISGAGQGVGYGYTF
>TRBV30|-|TRBJ2-5
CAWGSGRGEETQYF
>TRBV9|-|TRBJ1-1
CASSVGSGTEAFF
>TRBV6-5|-|TRBJ2-5
CATQVTWAQETQYF
>TRBV28|-|TRBJ2-7
CATLTGGEQYF
>TRBV27|-|TRBJ1-1
CASSLTAVNTEAFF
>TRBV19|-|TRBJ1-1
CASSHRVTEAFF
>TRBV30|TRBD1|TRBJ2-3
CAWGQGIGADTQYF
>TRBV7-6|-|TRBJ2-7
CASSLRVQGSGTYEQYF
>TRBV5-1|TRBD2|TRBJ2-5
CASSYGTSGGAAETQYF
>TRBV2|-|TRBJ1-5
CASSVGGFQPQHF
>TRBV30|-|TRBJ2-7
CAWSVSQGAYEQYF
>TRBV5-1|-|TRBJ1-1
CASSLGGLNTEAFF
>TRBV2|TRBD1|TRBJ1-2
CASLRTGNYGYTF
>TRBV3-1/TRBV3-2|TRBD2|TRBJ2-3
CASSQGGGLASTDTQYF
>TRBV5-6|-|TRBJ1-1
CASSPTQNTEAFF
>TRBV7-8|TRBD1|TRBJ2-2
CASSLGGGTANTGELFF
>TRBV28|-|TRBJ1-1
CASREGGPNTEAFF
>TRBV3-1/TRBV3-2|-|TRBJ2-4
CASSQDIPGGDIQYF
>TRBV30|TRBD1|TRBJ2-2
CAWSWRTGGYSGGELFF
>TRBV5-1|-|TRBJ1-1
CASSLVTGWNTEAFF
>TRBV3-1/TRBV3-2|TRBD1|TRBJ2-7
CASSQEGTGLHEQYF
>TRBV5-1|-|TRBJ1-2
CASSQDSTSGYTF
>TRBV5-4|TRBD1|TRBJ2-3
CASSPPGQRINTDTQYF
>TRBV7-9|-|TRBJ2-7
CASSFAYRDSYEQYF
>TRBV9|-|TRBJ1-6
CASSVATGNSPLHF
>TRBV2|-|TRBJ1-1
CASSVMGTKNTEAFF
>TRBV7-9|TRBD1|TRBJ1-4
CASSRPRTGPNEKLFF
>TRBV7-9|TRBD1|TRBJ1-5
CASSQGQGVNQPQHF
>TRBV7-2|TRBD1|TRBJ2-1
CASSSGQGKNEQFF
>TRBV6-5|TRBD1|TRBJ1-5
CASRTTGGYDQPQHF
>TRBV6-5|TRBD1|TRBJ1-5
CASRVVGGRQPQHF
>TRBV3-1/TRBV3-2|TRBD2|TRBJ2-5
CASSGTSGDRTQYF
>TRBV19|TRBD1|TRBJ1-5
CASNQQGARNNQPQHF
>TRBV21-1|-|TRBJ1-2
CASSKTGTGGDYGYTF
>TRBV7-2|TRBD2|TRBJ2-1
CASSPQRGSYNEQFF